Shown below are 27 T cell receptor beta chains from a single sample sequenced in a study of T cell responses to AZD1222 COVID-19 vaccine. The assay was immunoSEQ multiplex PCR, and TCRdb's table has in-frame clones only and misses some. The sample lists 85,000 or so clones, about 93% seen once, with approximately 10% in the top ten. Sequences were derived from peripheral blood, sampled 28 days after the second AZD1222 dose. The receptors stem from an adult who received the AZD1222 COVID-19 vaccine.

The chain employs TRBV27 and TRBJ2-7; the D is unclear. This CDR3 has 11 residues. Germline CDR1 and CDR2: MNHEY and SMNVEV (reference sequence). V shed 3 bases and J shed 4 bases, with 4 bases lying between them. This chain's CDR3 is CASSLGYEQYF. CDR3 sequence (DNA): TGTGCCAGCAGTTTGGGGTACGAGCAGTACTTC.

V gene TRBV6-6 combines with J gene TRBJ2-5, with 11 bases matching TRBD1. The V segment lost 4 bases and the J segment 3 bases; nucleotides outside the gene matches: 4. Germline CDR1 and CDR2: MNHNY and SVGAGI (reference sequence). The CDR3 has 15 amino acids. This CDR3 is CASSFGTGGEETQYF. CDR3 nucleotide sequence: TGTGCCAGCAGTTTCGGGACAGGGGGGGAAGAGACCCAGTACTTC.

CDR3 nucleotide sequence: TGTGCCAGCAGCTCAGACGGCGGGAGCACTGAGCAGTTCTTC. Translated, it gives CASSSDGGSTEQFF. The rearrangement joins TRBV11-3 to TRBJ2-1, with 7 bases fitting TRBD2. The CDR3 runs 14 residues. Germline trimming cut 4 bases from V and 9 bases from J; bases unmatched to any gene: 9. Germline values: CDR1 SGHNT, CDR2 YENEEA.

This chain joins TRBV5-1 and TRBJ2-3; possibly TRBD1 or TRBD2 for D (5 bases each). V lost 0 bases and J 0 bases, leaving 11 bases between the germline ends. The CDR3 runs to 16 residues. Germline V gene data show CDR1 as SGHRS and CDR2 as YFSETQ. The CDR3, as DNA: TGCGCCAGCAGCTTGGCTGGGGGAACTAGCACAGATACGCAGTATTTT. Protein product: CASSLAGGTSTDTQYF.

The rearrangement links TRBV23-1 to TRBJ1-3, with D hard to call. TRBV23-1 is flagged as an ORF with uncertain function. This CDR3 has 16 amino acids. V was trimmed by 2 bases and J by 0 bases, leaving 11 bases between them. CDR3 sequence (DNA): TGCGCCAGCAGTCAACGGACGGAGACCTCTGGAAACACCATATATTTT. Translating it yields CASSQRTETSGNTIYF.

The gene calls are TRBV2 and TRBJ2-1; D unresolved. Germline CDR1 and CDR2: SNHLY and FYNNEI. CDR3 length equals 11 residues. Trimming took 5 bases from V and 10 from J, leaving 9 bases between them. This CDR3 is CASSPFGEQFF. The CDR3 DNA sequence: TGTGCCAGCAGTCCCTTTGGGGAGCAGTTCTTC. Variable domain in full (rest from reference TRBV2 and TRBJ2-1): EPEVTQTPSHQVTQMGQEVILRCVPISNHLYFYWYRQILGQKVEFLVSFYNNEISEKSEIFDDQFSVERPDGSNFTLKIRSTKLEDSAMYFCASSPFGEQFFGPGTRLTVL.

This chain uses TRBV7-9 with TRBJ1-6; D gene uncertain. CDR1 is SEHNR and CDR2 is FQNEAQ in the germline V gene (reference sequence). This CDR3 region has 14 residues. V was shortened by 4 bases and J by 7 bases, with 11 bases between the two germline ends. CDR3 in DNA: TGTGCCAGCAGCTCTTCTCATCCAAATTCACCCCTCCACTTT. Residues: CASSSSHPNSPLHF.

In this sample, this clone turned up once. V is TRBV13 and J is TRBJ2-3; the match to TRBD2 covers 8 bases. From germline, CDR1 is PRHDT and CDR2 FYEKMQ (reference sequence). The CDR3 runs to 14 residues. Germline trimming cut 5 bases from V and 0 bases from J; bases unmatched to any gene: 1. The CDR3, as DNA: TGTGCCAGCAGCCGGGGGGGTAGCACAGATACGCAGTATTTT. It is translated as CASSRGGSTDTQYF. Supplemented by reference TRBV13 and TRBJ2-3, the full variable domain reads AAGVIQSPRHLIKEKRETATLKCYPIPRHDTVYWYQQGPGQDPQFLISFYEKMQSDKGSIPDRFSAQQFSDYHSELNMSSLELGDSALYFCASSRGGSTDTQYFGPGTRLTVL.

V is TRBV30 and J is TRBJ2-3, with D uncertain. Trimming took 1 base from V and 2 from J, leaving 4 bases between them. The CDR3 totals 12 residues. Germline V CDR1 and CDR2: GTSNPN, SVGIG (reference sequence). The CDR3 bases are TGTGCCTGGAGTGGATCCACAGATACGCAGTATTTT. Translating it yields CAWSGSTDTQYF. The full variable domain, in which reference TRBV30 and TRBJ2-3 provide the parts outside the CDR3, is SQTIHQWPATLVQPVGSPLSLECTVEGTSNPNLYWYRQAAGRGLQLLFYSVGIGQISSEVPQNLSASRPQDRQFILSSKKLLLSDSGFYLCAWSGSTDTQYFGPGTRLTVL.

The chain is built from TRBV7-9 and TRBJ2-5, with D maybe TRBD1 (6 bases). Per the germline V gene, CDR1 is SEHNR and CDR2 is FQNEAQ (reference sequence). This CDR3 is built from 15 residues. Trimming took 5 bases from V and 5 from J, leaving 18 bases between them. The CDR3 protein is CASSPAGTRGETQYF. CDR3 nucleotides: TGTGCCAGCAGCCCCGCCGGGACAAGGGGGGAGACCCAGTACTTC.

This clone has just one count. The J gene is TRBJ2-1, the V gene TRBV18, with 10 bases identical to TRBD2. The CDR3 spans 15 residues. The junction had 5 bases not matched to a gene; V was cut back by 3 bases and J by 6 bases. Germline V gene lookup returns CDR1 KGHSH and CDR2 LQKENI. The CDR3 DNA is TGTGCCAGCTCACCTCTAGCGGGAGAGGCCAATGAGCAGTTCTTC. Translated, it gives CASSPLAGEANEQFF.

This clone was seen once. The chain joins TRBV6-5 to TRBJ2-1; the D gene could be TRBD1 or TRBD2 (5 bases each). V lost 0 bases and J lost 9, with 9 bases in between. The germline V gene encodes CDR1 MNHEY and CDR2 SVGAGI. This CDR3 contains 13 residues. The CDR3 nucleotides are TGTGCCAGCAGTTACTCGGGGACCCGTGAGCAGTTCTTC. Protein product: CASSYSGTREQFF.

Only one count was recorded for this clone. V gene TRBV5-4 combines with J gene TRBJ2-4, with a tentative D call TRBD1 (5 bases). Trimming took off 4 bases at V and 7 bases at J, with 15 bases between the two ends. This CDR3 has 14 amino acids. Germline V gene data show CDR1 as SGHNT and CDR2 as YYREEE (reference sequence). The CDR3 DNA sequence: TGTGCCAGCAGCCCCGACAGTGGCCGGAACATTCAGTACTTC. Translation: CASSPDSGRNIQYF.

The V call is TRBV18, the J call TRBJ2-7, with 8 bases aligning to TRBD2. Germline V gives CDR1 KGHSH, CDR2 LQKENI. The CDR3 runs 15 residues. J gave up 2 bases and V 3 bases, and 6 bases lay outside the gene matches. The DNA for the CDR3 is TGTGCCAGCTCACCCGGACTAGCCGCCACCTACGAGCAGTACTTC. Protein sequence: CASSPGLAATYEQYF. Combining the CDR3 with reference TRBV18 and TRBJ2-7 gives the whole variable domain NAGVMQNPRHLVRRRGQEARLRCSPMKGHSHVYWYRQLPEEGLKFMVYLQKENIIDESGMPKERFSAEFPKEGPSILRIQQVVRGDSAAYFCASSPGLAATYEQYFGPGTRLTVT.

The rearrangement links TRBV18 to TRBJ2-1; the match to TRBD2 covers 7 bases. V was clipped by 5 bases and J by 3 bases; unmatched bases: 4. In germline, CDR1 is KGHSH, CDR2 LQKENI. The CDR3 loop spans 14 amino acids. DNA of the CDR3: TGTGCCAGCTCATGGGCTAGCGGCTACAATGAGCAGTTCTTC. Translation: CASSWASGYNEQFF.

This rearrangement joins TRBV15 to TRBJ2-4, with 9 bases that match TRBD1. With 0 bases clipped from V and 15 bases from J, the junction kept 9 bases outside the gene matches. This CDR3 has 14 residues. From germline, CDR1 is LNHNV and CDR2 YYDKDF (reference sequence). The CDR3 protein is CATSRELIDRGLYF. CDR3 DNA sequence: TGTGCCACCAGCAGAGAATTAATCGACAGGGGGTTGTACTTC.

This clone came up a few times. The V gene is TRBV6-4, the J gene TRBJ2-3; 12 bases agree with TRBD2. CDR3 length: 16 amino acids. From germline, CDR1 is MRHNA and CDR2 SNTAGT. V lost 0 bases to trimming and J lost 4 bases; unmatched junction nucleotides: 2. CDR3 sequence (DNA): TGTGCCAGCAGTGACTCCCCTAGCGGGGGGGCAGATACGCAGTATTTT. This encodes CASSDSPSGGADTQYF.

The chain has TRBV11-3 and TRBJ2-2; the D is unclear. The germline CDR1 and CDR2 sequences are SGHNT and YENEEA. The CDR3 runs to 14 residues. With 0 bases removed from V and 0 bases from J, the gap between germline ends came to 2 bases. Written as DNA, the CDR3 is TGTGCCAGCAGCTTAGAAACGAACACCGGGGAGCTGTTTTTT. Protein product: CASSLETNTGELFF.

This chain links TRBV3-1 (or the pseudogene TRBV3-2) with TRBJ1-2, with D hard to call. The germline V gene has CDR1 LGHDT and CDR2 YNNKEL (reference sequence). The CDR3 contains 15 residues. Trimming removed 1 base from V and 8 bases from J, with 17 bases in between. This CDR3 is CASSQGSRGRIGYTF. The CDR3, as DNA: TGTGCCAGCAGCCAAGGGTCTAGAGGCCGCATAGGCTACACCTTC.

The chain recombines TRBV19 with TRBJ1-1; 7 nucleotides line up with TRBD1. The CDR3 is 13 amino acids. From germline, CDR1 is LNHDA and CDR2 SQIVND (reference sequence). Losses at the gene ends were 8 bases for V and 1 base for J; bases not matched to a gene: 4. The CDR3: CASAWTGNTEAFF. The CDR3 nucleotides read TGTGCCAGTGCTTGGACAGGGAACACTGAAGCTTTCTTT.

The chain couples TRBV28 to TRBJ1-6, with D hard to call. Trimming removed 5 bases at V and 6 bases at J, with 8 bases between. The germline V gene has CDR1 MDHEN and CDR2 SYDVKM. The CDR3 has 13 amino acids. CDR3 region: CASSLIINSPLHF. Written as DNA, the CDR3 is TGTGCCAGCAGTCTCATCATTAATTCACCCCTCCACTTT.

The CDR3 region is CASSPPIPRGYGYTF. CDR3 sequence (DNA): TGTGCCAGCTCACCACCCATCCCAAGGGGCTATGGCTACACCTTC. V gene TRBV18 combines with J gene TRBJ1-2, with D possibly TRBD1 on 5 matching bases. V dropped 0 bases and J dropped 4 bases, with 12 bases sitting between them. CDR3 length: 15 amino acids. Germline V CDR1 and CDR2: KGHSH, LQKENI.

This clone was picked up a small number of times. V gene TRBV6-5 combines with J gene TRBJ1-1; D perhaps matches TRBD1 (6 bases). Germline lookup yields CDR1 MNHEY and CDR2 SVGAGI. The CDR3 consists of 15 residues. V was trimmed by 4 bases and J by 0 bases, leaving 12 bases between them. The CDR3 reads CASSFFDRMNTEAFF. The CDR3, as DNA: TGTGCCAGCAGTTTCTTTGACAGGATGAACACTGAAGCTTTCTTT.

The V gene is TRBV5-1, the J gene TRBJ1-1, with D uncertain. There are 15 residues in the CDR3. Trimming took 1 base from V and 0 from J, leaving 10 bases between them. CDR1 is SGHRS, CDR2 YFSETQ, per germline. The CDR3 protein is CASSLSVSMNTEAFF. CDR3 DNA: TGCGCCAGCAGCTTGTCAGTCTCTATGAACACTGAAGCTTTCTTT.

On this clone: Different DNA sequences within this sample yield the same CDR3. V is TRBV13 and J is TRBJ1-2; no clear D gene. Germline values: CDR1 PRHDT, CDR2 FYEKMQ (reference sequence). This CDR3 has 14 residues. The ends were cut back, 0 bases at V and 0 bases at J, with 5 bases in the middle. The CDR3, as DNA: TGTGCCAGCAGCTTAGGACCCTCTAACTATGGCTACACCTTC. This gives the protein CASSLGPSNYGYTF.

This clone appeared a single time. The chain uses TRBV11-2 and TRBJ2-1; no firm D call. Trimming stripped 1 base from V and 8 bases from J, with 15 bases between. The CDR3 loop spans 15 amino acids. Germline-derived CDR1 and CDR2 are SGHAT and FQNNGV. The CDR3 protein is CASSLVLTLADEQFF. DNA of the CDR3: TGTGCCAGCAGCTTAGTACTAACCCTGGCTGATGAGCAGTTCTTC.

The DNA for the CDR3 is TGTGCCAGCAGTCCGAGGACAGGGCGAATCGCGGGCTACACCTTC. Amino acid sequence: CASSPRTGRIAGYTF. V and J are TRBV28 and TRBJ1-2; 8 bases map to TRBD1. This CDR3 spans 15 amino acids. Germline V CDR1 and CDR2: MDHEN, SYDVKM. J was trimmed by 8 bases and V by 5 bases; bases with no gene match: 13.